The 12 T cell receptor beta chains reported below all come from one sample, sequenced in a study of CD8 T cells in ankylosing spondylitis. TCRdb fed the 5' RACE reads into MiXCR, producing one record per CDR3 protein. The sample has a few hundred thousand distinct CDR3 sequences; 10% to 13% are singletons. Sequencing input: blood, either unsorted or a sorted T cell fraction (not recorded which). The receptors were gathered from a male donor with ankylosing spondylitis or in good health (not recorded which).

This clonotype occurred many times. This rearrangement joins TRBV6-2 or TRBV6-3 to TRBJ2-5; 10 nucleotides align to TRBD2. Per the germline V gene, CDR1 is MNHEY and CDR2 is SVGEGT. The CDR3 consists of 19 residues. V shed 0 bases and J 1 base; nucleotides not matched to a gene: 11. The CDR3 sequence: CASSYSTSERGGLQETQYF. The CDR3 DNA reads TGTGCCAGCAGTTACTCGACAAGTGAGCGGGGGGGCCTCCAAGAGACCCAGTACTTC.

Ten or more counts support this clonotype. The chain combines TRBV5-1 with TRBJ1-6; D might be TRBD1 (5 bases). The CDR3 is 14 residues long. Trimming pared 1 base from V and 13 bases from J, leaving 15 bases between. Germline V CDR1 and CDR2: SGHRS, YFSETQ. The CDR3 nucleotides are TGCGCCAGCAGCTTGAAGGGGTCGTATGATCCCCTCCACTTT. Its protein product is CASSLKGSYDPLHF.

This clonotype has at least ten counts. The rearrangement uses TRBV7-9 and TRBJ2-3, with D possibly being TRBD1 (6 bases). Germline CDR1 SEHNR, CDR2 FQNEAQ (reference sequence). Trimming shortened V by 11 bases and J by 0 bases, and 12 bases separated the two germline ends. The CDR3 length is 13 residues. The CDR3 DNA is TGTGCCGAGAGGACAGCTAGCACAGATACGCAGTATTTT. The encoded protein is CAERTASTDTQYF.

The J gene is TRBJ2-7, the V gene TRBV7-8; D assignment may be TRBD1 or TRBD2 (7 bases each). The CDR3 covers 13 residues. Germline CDR1 SGHVS, CDR2 FQNEAQ. Trimming stripped 9 bases from V and 11 bases from J, with 23 bases between. CDR3 loop: CASETIRDSGKYF. The CDR3 bases are TGTGCCAGTGAAACAATACGGGACAGCGGGAAGTACTTC.

In the case of this clonotype: A single base separates this from a much larger clone, so it may be a read error. The chain uses TRBV20-1 and TRBJ2-7; D gene unclear. This CDR3 has 14 amino acids. The germline gives CDR1 DFQATT, CDR2 SNEGSKA (reference sequence). Trimming left V 3 bases short and J 3 bases short, with 15 bases between. The CDR3 sequence is CSASYFSSFYEQYF. CDR3 nucleotides: TGCAGTGCTAGCTACTTCTCGAGCTTCTACGAGCAGTACTTC.

This clonotype is a singleton in its sample. One end of the junction does not line up with germline, which may come from a read error. This sequence joins TRBV27 and TRBJ1-2; TRBD1 matches 7 bases. This CDR3 spans 14 amino acids. Germline lookup yields CDR1 MNHEY and CDR2 SMNVEV (reference sequence). DNA of the CDR3: TGTGACAGCAGTTTTTTTCGGGACAGCGTAGGCTACACCTTC. It translates to CDSSFFRDSVGYTF.

CDR3 coding DNA: TGTGCCAGCAGTAAACTTAGCGGGGGGGAATACAATGAGCAGTTCTTC. Translating gives CASSKLSGGEYNEQFF. This rearrangement joins TRBV2 to TRBJ2-1, with 11 bases that match TRBD2. The CDR3 extends over 16 amino acids. Trimming removed 5 bases from V and 4 bases from J; junction bases left unmatched: 7. Germline CDR1 SNHLY, CDR2 FYNNEI. Drawing the rest from reference TRBV2 and TRBJ2-1, the complete variable domain is EPEVTQTPSHQVTQMGQEVILRCVPISNHLYFYWYRQILGQKVEFLVSFYNNEISEKSEIFDDQFSVERPDGSNFTLKIRSTKLEDSAMYFCASSKLSGGEYNEQFFGPGTRLTVL.

This clonotype was counted only a few times. The J gene is TRBJ2-7, the V gene TRBV20-1, with a tentative D call TRBD1 (6 bases). Germline CDR1 reads DFQATT; CDR2 reads SNEGSKA (reference sequence). This CDR3 is built from 13 residues. Trimming left V 3 bases short and J 6 bases short, with 15 bases between. The CDR3 DNA reads as TGCAGTGCTAGTCGACAGGCCCTCGCCGAGCAGTACTTC. It specifies CSASRQALAEQYF.

This clonotype was seen at least ten times. The chain recombines TRBV20-1 with TRBJ1-1; D not resolved. Trimming took off 0 bases at V and 1 base at J, with 9 bases between the two ends. Germline CDR1 reads DFQATT; CDR2 reads SNEGSKA (reference sequence). The CDR3 is 14 amino acids. As DNA, the CDR3 is TGCAGTGCTAGAGATCAGAGACAGAACACTGAAGCTTTCTTT. Encoded protein: CSARDQRQNTEAFF.

This chain connects TRBV7-2 to TRBJ2-5; 9 bases map to TRBD2. The CDR3 spans 16 residues. Germline CDR1 and CDR2: SGHTA and FQGNSA. J lost 6 bases, V lost 5 bases, and 13 bases had no gene match. The CDR3 loop reads CASSSRGAGGPKTQYF. CDR3 sequence (DNA): TGTGCCAGCAGCAGCAGAGGAGCGGGGGGTCCGAAGACCCAGTACTTC.

This chain links TRBV25-1 with TRBJ2-5, with 8 bases fitting TRBD2. CDR3 length: 15 amino acids. J lost 1 base, V lost 1 base, and 2 bases had no gene match. CDR1 and CDR2 from the germline V gene are MGHDK and SYGVNS. The CDR3 DNA follows: TGTGCCAGCAGTGAATTAAGCGGGGGCCAAGAGACCCAGTACTTC. It is translated as CASSELSGGQETQYF.

On this clonotype: A junction boundary mismatches the germline segment, possibly from a read error. This CDR3 is CASSVEGVEGAYSPLHF. The CDR3 DNA reads TGTGCCAGCAGCGTAGAGGGGGTCGAAGGCGCCTACTCACCCCTCCACTTT. The rearrangement uses TRBV11-2 and TRBJ1-6, with D possibly matching TRBD1 (6 bases). CDR3 size: 17 residues. CDR1 and CDR2 from the germline V gene are SGHAT and FQNNGV.